This record covers a single T cell receptor (beta chain). Its matching antigen is unknown. This specimen comes from a study of cytomegalovirus exposure and HLA in healthy donors. Study-level results: According to the study, about 180 TCR beta chains were cytomegalovirus-associated. According to reports, the classifier identified cytomegalovirus status with high specificity and sensitivity. Rare TCR sequences predominated, though certain public TCRs were found in many donors. According to a later analysis, TCR clusters from the first cohort tended to co-occur in the 120 or so validation repertoires.

Per the germline V gene, CDR1 is GTSNPN and CDR2 is SVGIG (reference sequence). V lost 0 bases and J lost 2; bases outside the gene matches: 3. CDR3 size: 14 residues. Profiling relied on immunoSEQ multiplex PCR, and the TCRdb table lists in-frame clones only, not all of them. In the table there are 100,000 to 120,000 clones, more than 70% of which are singletons. What was sequenced was PBMCs. This chain links TRBV30 with TRBJ2-7; 8 bases align to TRBD2. The TCR comes from a woman aged 18-35 years in good health and CMV-seronegative. The CDR3 loop reads CAWSVPGRAYEQYF. For the CDR3, the DNA is TGTGCCTGGAGTGTACCCGGGAGGGCCTACGAGCAGTACTTC.